The clone carrying this T cell receptor (beta chain) was seen more than once but under ten times. The antigen is not known. Other DNA sequences in the same sample also yield this CDR3. Reverse transcription of all isolated RNA meant that expressed TCRB transcripts were sequenced. Data came from immunoSEQ multiplex PCR; TCRdb stores just in-frame clones and leaves some out. The table shows about 700,000 clones, with 10% to 15% occurring only once. The source of the sample is a study of beta chain features in type 1 diabetes. Study-level information: Sorted cells, some 110,000,000 in number, were examined across all samples.

General study points: Among all four CD4+ subsets, Type 1 diabetes patients had TCRB CDR3s that were moderately but significantly shorter. When VDJ junctions were examined, type 1 diabetes patients showed fewer insertions and more deletions.

V shed 1 base and J shed 0 bases, with 7 bases lying between them. This CDR3 contains 14 residues. CDR1 is KGHSH and CDR2 is LQKENI in the germline V gene. This sequence joins TRBV18 and TRBJ2-7; D perhaps matches TRBD2 (5 bases). The specimen sequenced was naive CD4+ T cells from blood. This clonotype was obtained from a man younger than 35 with type 1 diabetes. The CDR3 coding sequence is TGTGCCAGCTCACCACAAGGGAGCTCCTACGAGCAGTACTTC. Protein product: CASSPQGSSYEQYF.